This entry features one TCR beta chain sequence. Original analysis: Cell counts per sample came from amplifying reference gene primers. Measured with immunoSEQ multiplex PCR; TCRdb has only the in-frame clones, and not every one. That table gives V, J and clone size, and the DNA gave D and trimming. The sample shows 100,000 to 150,000 clones, 65% to 90% of them seen only once. This CDR3 is built from 13 residues. V was trimmed by 0 bases and J by 18 bases, leaving 15 bases between them. CDR1 and CDR2 (germline): MGHRA, YSYEKL. This sample was taken from a study of blood T cell repertoires in COVID-19. The overall study: Material from acute and convalescent COVID-19 was sourced from the United States, Italy and Spain. Sample material is recorded as cDNA or gDNA derived from T cells, B-cell-depleted T cells, or PBMCs.

V is TRBV4-1 and J is TRBJ1-6; tentative D call: TRBD1 (5 bases). Sequencing was carried out using peripheral blood. The sequence derives from a man at least 80 years old with active or convalescent COVID-19. The CDR3: CASSQDGGKGSHF. For the CDR3, the DNA is TGCGCCAGCAGCCAAGATGGAGGGAAGGGGAGCCACTTT.